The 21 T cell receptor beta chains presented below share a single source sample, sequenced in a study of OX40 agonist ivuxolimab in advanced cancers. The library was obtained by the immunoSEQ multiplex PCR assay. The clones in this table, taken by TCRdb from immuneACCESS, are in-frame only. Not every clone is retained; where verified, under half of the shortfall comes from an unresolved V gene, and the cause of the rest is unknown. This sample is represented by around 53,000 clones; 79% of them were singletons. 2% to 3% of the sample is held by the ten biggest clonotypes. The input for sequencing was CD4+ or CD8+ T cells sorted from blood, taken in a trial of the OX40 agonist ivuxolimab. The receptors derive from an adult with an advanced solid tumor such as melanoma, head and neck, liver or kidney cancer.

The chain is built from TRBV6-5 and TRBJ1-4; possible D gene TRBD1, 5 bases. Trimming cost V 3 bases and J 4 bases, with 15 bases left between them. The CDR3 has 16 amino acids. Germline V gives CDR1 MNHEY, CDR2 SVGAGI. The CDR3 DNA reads TGTGCCAGCAGTTATAGGAGAGGGGATAGTAATGAAAAACTGTTTTTT. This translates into CASSYRRGDSNEKLFF.

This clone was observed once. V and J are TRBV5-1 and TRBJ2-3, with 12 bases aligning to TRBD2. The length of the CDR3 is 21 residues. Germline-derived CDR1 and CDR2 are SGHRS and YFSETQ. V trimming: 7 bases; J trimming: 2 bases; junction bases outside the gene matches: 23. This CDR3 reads CASRGGGVLAGGPLFTDTQYF. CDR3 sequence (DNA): TGCGCCAGCCGAGGTGGCGGGGTACTAGCGGGGGGCCCCCTATTCACAGATACGCAGTATTTT.

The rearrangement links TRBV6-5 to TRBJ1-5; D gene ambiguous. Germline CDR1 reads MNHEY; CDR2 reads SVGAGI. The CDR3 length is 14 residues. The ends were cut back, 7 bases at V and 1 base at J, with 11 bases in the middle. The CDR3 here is CASTFSGSNQPQHF. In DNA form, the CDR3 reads TGTGCCAGCACCTTTTCGGGAAGCAATCAGCCCCAGCATTTT.

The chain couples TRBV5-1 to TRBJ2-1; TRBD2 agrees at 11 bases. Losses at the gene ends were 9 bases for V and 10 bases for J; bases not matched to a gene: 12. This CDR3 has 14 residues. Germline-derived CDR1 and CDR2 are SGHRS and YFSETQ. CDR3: CATHTSGSSREQFF. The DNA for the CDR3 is TGCGCCACCCATACTAGCGGGAGTTCTAGGGAGCAGTTCTTC.

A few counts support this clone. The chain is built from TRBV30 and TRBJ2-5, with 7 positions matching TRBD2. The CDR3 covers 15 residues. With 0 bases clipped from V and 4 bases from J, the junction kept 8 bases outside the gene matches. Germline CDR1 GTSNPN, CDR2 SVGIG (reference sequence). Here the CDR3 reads CAWSVAAGVRETQYF. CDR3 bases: TGTGCCTGGAGTGTGGCGGCGGGGGTGCGAGAGACCCAGTACTTC.

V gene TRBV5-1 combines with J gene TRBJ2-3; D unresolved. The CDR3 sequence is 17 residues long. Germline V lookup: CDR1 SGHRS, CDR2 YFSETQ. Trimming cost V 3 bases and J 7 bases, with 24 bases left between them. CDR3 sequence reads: CASSSRPGSLAQNTQYF. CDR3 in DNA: TGCGCCAGCAGCTCAAGGCCCGGGTCGCTCGCCCAGAATACGCAGTATTTT.

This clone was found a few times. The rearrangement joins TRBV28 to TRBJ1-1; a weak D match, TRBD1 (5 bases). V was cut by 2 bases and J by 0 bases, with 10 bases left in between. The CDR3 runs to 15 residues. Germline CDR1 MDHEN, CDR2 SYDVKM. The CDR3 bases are TGTGCCAGCAGTTTACCGGGACGCTTGAACACTGAAGCTTTCTTT. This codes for CASSLPGRLNTEAFF.

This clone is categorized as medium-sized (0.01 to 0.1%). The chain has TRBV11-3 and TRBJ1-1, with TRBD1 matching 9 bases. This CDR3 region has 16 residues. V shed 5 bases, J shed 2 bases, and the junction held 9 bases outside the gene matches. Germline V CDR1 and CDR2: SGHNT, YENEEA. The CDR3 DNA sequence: TGTGCCAGCAGCCCCGGAGGGGGACAGGGAAACACTGAAGCTTTCTTT. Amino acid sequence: CASSPGGGQGNTEAFF.

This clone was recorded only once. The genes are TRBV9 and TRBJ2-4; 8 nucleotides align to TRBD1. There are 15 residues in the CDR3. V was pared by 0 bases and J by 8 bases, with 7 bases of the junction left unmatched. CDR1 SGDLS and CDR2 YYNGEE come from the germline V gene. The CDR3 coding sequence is TGTGCCAGCAGCGTAGAACAAGGACAGGGCGACATTCAGTACTTC. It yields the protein CASSVEQGQGDIQYF.

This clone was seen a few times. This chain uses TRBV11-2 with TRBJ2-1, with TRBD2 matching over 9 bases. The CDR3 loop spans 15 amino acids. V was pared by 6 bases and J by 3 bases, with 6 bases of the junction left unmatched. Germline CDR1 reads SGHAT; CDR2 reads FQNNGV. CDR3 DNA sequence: TGTGCCAGCAGGGTTAGCGGGGGCCTCTACAATGAGCAGTTCTTC. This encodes CASRVSGGLYNEQFF.

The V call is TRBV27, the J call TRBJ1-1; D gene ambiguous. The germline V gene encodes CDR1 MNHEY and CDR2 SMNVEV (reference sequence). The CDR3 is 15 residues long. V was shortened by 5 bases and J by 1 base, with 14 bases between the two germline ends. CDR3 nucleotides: TGTGCCAGCAGTCCGCGGCGGCACCCGAACACTGAAGCTTTCTTT. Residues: CASSPRRHPNTEAFF.

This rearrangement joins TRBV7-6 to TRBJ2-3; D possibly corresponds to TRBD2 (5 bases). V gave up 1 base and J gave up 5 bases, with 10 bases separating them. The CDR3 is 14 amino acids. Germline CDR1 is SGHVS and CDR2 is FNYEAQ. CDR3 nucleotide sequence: TGTGCCAGCAGCTTAGTCCGGGGAATAGATACGCAGTATTTT. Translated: CASSLVRGIDTQYF.

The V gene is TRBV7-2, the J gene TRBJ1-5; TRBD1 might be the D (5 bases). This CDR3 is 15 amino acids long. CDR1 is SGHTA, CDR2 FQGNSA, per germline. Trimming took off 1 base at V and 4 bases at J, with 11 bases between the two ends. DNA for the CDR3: TGTGCCAGCAGCTTAGGGGGCAACTTAAATCAGCCCCAGCATTTT. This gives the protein CASSLGGNLNQPQHF.

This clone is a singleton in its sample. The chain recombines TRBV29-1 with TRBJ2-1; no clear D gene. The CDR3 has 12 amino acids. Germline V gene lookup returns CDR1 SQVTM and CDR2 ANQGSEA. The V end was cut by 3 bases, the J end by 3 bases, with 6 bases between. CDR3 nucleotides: TGCAGCGTTGAGTGGGGCTACAATGAGCAGTTCTTC. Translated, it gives CSVEWGYNEQFF.

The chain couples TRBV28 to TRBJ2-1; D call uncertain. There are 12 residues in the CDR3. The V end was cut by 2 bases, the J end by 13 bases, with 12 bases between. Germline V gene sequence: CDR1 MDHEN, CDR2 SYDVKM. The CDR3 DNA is TGTGCCAGCAGTTTAGGTAGTCGGTTCCAGTTCTTC. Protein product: CASSLGSRFQFF.

Here the CDR3 DNA reads TGTGCCAGCAGCTTGGTGACAGCTAACTATGGCTACACCTTC. Amino acids: CASSLVTANYGYTF. The chain combines TRBV5-6 with TRBJ1-2; maybe TRBD1 (5 bases). The V end was cut by 0 bases, the J end by 0 bases, with 6 bases between. Germline V gene data show CDR1 as SGHDT and CDR2 as YYEEEE. The CDR3 spans 14 residues.

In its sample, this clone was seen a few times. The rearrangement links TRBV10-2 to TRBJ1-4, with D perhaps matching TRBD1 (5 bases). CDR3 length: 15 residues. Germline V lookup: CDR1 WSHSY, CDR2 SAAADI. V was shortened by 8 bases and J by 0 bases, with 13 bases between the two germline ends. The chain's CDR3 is CASRLGPATNEKLFF. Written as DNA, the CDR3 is TGCGCCAGCCGTCTGGGACCTGCAACTAATGAAAAACTGTTTTTT.

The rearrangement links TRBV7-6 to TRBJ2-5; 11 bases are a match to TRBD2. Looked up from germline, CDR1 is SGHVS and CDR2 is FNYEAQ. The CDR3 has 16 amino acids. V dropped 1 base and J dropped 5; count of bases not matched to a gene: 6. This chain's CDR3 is CASSLVRSSGRETQYF. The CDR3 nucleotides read TGTGCCAGCAGCTTAGTCCGATCTAGCGGGAGGGAGACCCAGTACTTC.

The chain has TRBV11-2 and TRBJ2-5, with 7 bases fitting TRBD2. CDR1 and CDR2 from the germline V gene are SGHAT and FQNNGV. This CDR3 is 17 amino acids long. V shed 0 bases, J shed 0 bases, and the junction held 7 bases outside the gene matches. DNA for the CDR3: TGTGCCAGCAGCTTAGAGTCGGGTCTAGCGGACCAAGAGACCCAGTACTTC. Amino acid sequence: CASSLESGLADQETQYF.

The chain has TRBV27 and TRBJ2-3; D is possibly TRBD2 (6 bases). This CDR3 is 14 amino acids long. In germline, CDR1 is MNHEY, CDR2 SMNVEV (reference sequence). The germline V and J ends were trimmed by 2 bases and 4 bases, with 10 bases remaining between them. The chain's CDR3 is CASSLLAQPDTQYF. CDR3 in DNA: TGTGCCAGCAGTTTACTAGCGCAACCAGATACGCAGTATTTT.

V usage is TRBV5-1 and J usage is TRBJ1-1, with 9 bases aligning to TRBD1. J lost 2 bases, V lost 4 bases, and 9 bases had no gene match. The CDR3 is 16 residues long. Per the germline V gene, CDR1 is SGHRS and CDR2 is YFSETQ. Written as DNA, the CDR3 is TGCGCCAGCAGCCAAGCCGGGACAGGGATAAACACTGAAGCTTTCTTT. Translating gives CASSQAGTGINTEAFF.